This entry concerns a single TCR beta chain. The sample comes from a study of blood T cell repertoires in COVID-19. Study-wide background: T cells, B-cell-depleted T cells, or PBMCs supplied cDNA or gDNA.

Only in-frame clones appear in the TCRdb table, and some are missing; sequencing was by immunoSEQ multiplex PCR. The sample shows roughly 270,000 clones, roughly 85% of them seen only once. This CDR3 has 12 residues. V dropped 6 bases and J dropped 6 bases, with 11 bases sitting between them. Participants, about 18 to 89 years old, spanned approximately 25 US areas. Exposed volunteers were people who met a COVID-19 case within 2 weeks before study entry. The sequence derives from a man aged 35 to 55 who had been exposed to COVID-19. The sequencing input was PBMCs or T cells enriched from blood (not recorded which). The chain links TRBV12-3 or TRBV12-4 to TRBJ1-2; TRBD1 is a possible D gene (5 bases). CDR3 loop: CASSDRGDGYTF. DNA of the CDR3: TGTGCCAGCAGCGATAGGGGTGATGGCTACACCTTC.